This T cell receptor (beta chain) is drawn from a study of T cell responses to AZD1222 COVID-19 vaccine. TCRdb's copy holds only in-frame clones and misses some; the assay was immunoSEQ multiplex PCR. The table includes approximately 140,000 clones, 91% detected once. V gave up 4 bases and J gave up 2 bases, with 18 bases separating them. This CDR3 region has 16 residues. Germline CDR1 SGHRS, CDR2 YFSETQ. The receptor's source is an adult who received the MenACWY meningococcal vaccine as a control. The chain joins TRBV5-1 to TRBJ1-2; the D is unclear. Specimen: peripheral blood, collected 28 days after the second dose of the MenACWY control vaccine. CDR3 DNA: TGCGCCAGCAGCCCGGGTAGGGATAGAGTGAACTATGGCTACACCTTC. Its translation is CASSPGRDRVNYGYTF.